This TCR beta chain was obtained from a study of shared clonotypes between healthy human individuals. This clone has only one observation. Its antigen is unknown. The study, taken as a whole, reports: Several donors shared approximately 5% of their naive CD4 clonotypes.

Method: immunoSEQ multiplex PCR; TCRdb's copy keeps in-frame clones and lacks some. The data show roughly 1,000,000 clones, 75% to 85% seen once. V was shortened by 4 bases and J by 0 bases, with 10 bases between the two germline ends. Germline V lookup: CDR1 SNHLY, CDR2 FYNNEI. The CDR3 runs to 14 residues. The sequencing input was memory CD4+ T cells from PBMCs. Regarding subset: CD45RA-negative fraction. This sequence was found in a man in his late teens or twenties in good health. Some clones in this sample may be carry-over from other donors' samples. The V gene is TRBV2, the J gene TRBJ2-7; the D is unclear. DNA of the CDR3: TGTGCCAGCAGTGCGGGCCAAAGCTCCTACGAGCAGTACTTC. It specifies CASSAGQSSYEQYF.